This T cell receptor beta chain came from a study of siplizumab effects on memory and regulatory T cells. Study conclusions and caveats: Reactions containing siplizumab showed mappable alloreactive CD4+ clones averaging approximately 75% Treg-derived, versus around 25% in controls. In unstimulated cells, naive T cells appeared more diverse than memory T cells and seemed major alloresponse contributors.

As concerns this clone: Its target is unknown.

Per sample, 75,000 to 100,000 TCR templates underwent assay. The data were produced by immunoSEQ multiplex PCR, yet TCRdb's version contains in-frame clones alone and is incomplete. The sample holds some 99,000 clones, 90% to 95% seen once. The CDR3 has 16 residues. CDR1 SGHDN and CDR2 FVKESK come from the germline V gene. V lost 3 bases to trimming and J lost 4 bases, with 13 bases between them. V usage is TRBV14 and J usage is TRBJ2-6, with D possibly being TRBD1 (6 bases). The origin of this receptor is a human donor in good health. Source material: Tregs sorted from blood. The CDR3 DNA follows: TGTGCCAGCAGCCACAACAGGGCCAGGGGGGCCAACGTCCTGACTTTC. It is translated as CASSHNRARGANVLTF.